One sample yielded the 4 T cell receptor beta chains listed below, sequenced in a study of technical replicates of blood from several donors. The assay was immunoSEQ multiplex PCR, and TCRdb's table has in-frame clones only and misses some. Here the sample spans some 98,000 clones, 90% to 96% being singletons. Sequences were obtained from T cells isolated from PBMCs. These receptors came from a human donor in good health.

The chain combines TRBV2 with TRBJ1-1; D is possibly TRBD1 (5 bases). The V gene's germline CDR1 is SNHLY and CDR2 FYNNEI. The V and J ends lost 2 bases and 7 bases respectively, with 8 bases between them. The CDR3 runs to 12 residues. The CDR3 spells CASSEWGGEAFF. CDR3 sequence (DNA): TGTGCCAGCAGTGAATGGGGCGGTGAAGCTTTCTTT.

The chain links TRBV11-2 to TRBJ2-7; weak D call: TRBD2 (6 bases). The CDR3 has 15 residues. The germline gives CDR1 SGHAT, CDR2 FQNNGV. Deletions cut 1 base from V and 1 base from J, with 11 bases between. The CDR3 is CASSLGSGGSYEQYF. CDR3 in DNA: TGTGCCAGCAGCTTAGGGTCCGGGGGATCCTACGAGCAGTACTTC. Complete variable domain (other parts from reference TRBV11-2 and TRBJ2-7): EAGVAQSPRYKIIEKRQSVAFWCNPISGHATLYWYQQILGQGPKLLIQFQNNGVVDDSQLPKDRFSAERLKGVDSTLKIQPAKLEDSAVYLCASSLGSGGSYEQYFGPGTRLTVT.

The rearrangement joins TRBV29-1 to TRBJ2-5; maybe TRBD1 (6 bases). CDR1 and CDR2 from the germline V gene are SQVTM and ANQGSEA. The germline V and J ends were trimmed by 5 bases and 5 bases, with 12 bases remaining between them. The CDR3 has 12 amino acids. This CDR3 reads CSVKQGPETQYF. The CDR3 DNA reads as TGCAGCGTTAAACAGGGTCCGGAGACCCAGTACTTC. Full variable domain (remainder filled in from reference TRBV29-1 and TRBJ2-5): SAVISQKPSRDICQRGTSLTIQCQVDSQVTMMFWYRQQPGQSLTLIATANQGSEATYESGFVIDKFPISRPNLTFSTLTVSNMSPEDSSIYLCSVKQGPETQYFGPGTRLLVL.

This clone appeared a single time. DNA of the CDR3: TGTGCCAGCAGCCAAGGACTAGCGGGGGGGCATGGGTATGAGCAGTTCTTC. This sequence encodes CASSQGLAGGHGYEQFF. The chain couples TRBV14 to TRBJ2-1, with 14 bases aligning to TRBD2. Germline V gene sequence: CDR1 SGHDN, CDR2 FVKESK. The trim removed 1 base at V and 8 bases at J, leaving 7 bases unmatched. This CDR3 has 17 amino acids.